This T cell receptor beta chain was observed in a study of a mutant IDH1 vaccine in newly diagnosed glioma (dated by TCRdb to the early 2020s). A note on the overall study: The approximately 33 treated patients were approximately 62% male and 37.5% female, with a mean age of approximately 40 years. Before enrollment, patients had received standard therapy of radiotherapy alone, temozolomide alone, or radiochemotherapy with temozolomide; most received the combination. Peripheral blood was drawn at six visits: V03 (baseline), V05, V07, V10, V12 and V13. Longitudinal TCRB deep sequencing was performed for about two dozen treated patients wherever samples were available for exploratory analyses. What the study reported, not specific to this receptor: According to the authors, sample limitations meant that analyses of patient blood samples could not be reproduced. Changes in the top peripheral T cell clonotypes picked up by TCRB sequencing did not appear to be linked to pseudoprogression. Immune responses induced by the vaccine were seen in more than 85% of patients across multiple MHC alleles. Availability determined which PBMC samples were chosen for TCRB deep sequencing.

Germline trimming: 3 bases from V, 3 bases from J; junction bases outside gene matches: 3. The CDR1 and CDR2 encoded by the germline V gene are SGHDT and YYEEEE. The CDR3 numbers 15 residues from cysteine through phenylalanine. The retained sequence is limited to the CDR3, 45 bases, with the frame set at the first base. A remark on this clone: The clone's antigen remains unknown. No qualities accompany the bases; no much larger clone lies one base away.

Library construction relied on the immunoSEQ multiplex PCR assay. Following the manufacturer's protocol, the hsTCRB Kit was used to amplify rearranged TCR beta chain sequences. Sequencing of TCRB libraries was carried out on an Illumina MiSeq. As for the original processing: The proprietary platform of the kit vendor was used for demultiplexing, trimming and gene mapping. This immuneACCESS table, as held by TCRdb, lists in-frame sequences with V and J called but not all clones. Of the missing ones, under half trace to an unresolved V gene in checked studies; the others have no known cause. V and J calls and clone size are given by that table; D and trimming were obtained from the DNA. The sample includes some 15,000 clones, with less than 97% observed a single time. Of the sample, roughly 3.7% is held by the ten largest clones. The time point label, read with the paper, signifies: baseline, week 1 (first vaccination visit). Read against the paper, the sample's treatment or condition label means: pre-vaccination baseline after standard-of-care therapy. The donors had newly diagnosed IDH1-mutant astrocytomas of WHO grade 3 or 4 that showed loss of nuclear ATRX. The samples were drawn from NOA16, a multicentre, single-arm, open-label phase I trial in Germany that tested a mutant IDH1 peptide vaccine in humans for the first time. Visit V03 blood draws served as the baseline sample for immunogenicity testing. Genomic DNA for TCRB sequencing was extracted from EDTA blood using the DNeasy Blood and Tissue Kit.

The input for sequencing was peripheral blood mononuclear cells (PBMCs), taken from a glioma patient treated with radiotherapy, temozolomide or both. This clonotype was obtained from a woman aged 18-35 years with glioma. Some clones in this sample may be carry-over from other donors' samples. Recombination connected TRBV5-6 to TRBJ2-2; 9 central bases correspond to TRBD1. The DNA sequence is given as TGTGCCAGCAGCTCCGGGACAGGGCACACCGGGGAGCTGTTTTTT. Translated, it reads CASSSGTGHTGELFF.